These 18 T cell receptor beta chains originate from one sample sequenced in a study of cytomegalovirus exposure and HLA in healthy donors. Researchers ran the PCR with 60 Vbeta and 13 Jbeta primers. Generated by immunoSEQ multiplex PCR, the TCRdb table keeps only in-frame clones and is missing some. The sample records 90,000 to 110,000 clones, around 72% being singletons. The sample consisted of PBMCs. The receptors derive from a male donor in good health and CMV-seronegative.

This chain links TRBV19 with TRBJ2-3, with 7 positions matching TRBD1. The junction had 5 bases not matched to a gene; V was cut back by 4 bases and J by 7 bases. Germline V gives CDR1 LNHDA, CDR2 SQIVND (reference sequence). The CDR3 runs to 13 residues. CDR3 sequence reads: CASSTQGIHTQYF. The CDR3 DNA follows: TGTGCCAGTAGTACACAGGGGATACATACGCAGTATTTT.

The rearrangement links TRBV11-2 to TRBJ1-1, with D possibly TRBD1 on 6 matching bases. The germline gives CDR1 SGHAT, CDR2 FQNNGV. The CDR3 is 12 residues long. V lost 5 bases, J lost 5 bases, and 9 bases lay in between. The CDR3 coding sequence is TGTGCCAGCAGCCCCACAGGGACTGAAGCTTTCTTT. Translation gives CASSPTGTEAFF.

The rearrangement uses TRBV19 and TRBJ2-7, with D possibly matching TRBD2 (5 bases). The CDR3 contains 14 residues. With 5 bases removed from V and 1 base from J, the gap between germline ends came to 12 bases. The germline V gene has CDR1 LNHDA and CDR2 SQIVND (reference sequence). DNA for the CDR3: TGTGCCAGTAGTCGAGCGGCGTCTTCCTACGAGCAGTACTTC. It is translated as CASSRAASSYEQYF.

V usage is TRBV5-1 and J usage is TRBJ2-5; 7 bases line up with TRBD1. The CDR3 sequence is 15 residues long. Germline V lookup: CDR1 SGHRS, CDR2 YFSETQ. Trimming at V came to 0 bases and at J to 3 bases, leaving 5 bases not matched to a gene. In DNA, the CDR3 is TGCGCCAGCAGCTTGGGGGACAGTACCGAAGAGACCCAGTACTTC. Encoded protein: CASSLGDSTEETQYF.

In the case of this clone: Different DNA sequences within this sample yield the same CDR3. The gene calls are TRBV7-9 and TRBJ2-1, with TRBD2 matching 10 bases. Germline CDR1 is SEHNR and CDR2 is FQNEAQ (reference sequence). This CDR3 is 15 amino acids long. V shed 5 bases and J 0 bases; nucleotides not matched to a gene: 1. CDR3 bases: TGTGCCAGCAGCCCTAGCGGGAGCTCCTACAATGAGCAGTTCTTC. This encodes CASSPSGSSYNEQFF.

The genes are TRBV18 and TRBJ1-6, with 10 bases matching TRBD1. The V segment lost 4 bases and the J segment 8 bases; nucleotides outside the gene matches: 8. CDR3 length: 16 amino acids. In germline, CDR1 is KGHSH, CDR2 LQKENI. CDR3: CASSRDRGTGDSPLHF. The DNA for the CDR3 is TGTGCCAGCTCACGGGACCGAGGGACAGGGGATTCACCCCTCCACTTT.

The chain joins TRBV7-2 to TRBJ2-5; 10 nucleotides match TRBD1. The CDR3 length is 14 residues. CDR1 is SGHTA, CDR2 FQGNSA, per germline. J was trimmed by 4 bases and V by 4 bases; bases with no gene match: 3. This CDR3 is CASSSRTGGETQYF. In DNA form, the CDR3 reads TGTGCCAGCAGCTCGCGGACAGGGGGAGAGACCCAGTACTTC.

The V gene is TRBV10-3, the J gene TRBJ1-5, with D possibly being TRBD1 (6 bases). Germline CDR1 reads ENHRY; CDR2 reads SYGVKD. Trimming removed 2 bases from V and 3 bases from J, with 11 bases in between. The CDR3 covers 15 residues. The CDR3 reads CAISERQGYNQPQHF. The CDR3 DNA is TGTGCCATCAGTGAGAGGCAGGGGTACAATCAGCCCCAGCATTTT.

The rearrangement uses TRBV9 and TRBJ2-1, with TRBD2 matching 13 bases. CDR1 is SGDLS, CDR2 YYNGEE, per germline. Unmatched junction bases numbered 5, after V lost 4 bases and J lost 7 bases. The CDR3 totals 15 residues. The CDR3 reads CASSPLGLAGNEQFF. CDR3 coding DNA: TGTGCCAGCAGCCCCTTGGGACTAGCGGGAAATGAGCAGTTCTTC. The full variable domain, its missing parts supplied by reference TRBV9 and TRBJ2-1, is DSGVTQTPKHLITATGQRVTLRCSPRSGDLSVYWYQQSLDQGLQFLIQYYNGEERAKGNILERFSAQQFPDLHSELNLSSLELGDSALYFCASSPLGLAGNEQFFGPGTRLTVL.

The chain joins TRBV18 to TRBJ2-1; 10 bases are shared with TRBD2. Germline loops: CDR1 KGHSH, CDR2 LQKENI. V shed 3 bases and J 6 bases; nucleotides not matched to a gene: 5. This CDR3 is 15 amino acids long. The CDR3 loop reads CASSPLAGVSNEQFF. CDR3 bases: TGTGCCAGCTCACCGCTAGCGGGAGTAAGCAATGAGCAGTTCTTC.

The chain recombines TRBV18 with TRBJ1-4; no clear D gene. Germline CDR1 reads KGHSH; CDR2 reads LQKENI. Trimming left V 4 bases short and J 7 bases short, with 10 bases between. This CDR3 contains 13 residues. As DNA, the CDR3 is TGTGCCAGCTCACTGGCTCAAAGTGAAAAACTGTTTTTT. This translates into CASSLAQSEKLFF.

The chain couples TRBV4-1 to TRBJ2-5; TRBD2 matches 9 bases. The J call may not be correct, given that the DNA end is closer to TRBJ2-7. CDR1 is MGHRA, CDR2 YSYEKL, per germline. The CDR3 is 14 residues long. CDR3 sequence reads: CASSSGLATYEQYF. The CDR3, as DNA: TGCGCCAGCAGCTCGGGACTAGCTACCTACGAGCAGTACTTC.

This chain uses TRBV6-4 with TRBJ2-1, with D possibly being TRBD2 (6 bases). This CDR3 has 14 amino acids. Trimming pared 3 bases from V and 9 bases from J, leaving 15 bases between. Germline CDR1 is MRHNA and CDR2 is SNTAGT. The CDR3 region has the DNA TGTGCCAGCAGTGAGGAGGGCGGGTTAGGTGAGCAGTTCTTC. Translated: CASSEEGGLGEQFF.

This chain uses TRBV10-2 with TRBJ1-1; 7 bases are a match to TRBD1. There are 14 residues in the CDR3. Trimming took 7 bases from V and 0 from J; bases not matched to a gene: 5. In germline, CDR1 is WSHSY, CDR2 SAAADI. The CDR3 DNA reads TGCGCCAGCACTTTGACAGGGATGAACACTGAAGCTTTCTTT. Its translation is CASTLTGMNTEAFF.

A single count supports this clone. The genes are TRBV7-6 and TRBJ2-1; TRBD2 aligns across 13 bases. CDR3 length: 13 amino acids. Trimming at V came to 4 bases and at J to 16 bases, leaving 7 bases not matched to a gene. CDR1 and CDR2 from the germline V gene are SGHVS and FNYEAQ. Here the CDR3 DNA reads TGTGCCAGCAGCTCGCCCGGACTAGCGGGAGTCTTCTTC. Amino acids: CASSSPGLAGVFF.

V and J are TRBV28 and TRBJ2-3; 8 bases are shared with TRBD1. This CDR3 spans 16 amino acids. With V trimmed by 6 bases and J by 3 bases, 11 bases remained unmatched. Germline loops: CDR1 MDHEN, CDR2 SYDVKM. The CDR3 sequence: CASRDTRGRETDTQYF. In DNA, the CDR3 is TGTGCCAGCAGAGATACCAGGGGGCGAGAAACAGATACGCAGTATTTT.

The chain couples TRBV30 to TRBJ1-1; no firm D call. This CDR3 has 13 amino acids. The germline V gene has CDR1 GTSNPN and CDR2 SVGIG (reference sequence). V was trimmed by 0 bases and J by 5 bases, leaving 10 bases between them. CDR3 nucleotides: TGTGCCTGGAGTGTCCTAGCGGCGACTGAAGCTTTCTTT. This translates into CAWSVLAATEAFF.

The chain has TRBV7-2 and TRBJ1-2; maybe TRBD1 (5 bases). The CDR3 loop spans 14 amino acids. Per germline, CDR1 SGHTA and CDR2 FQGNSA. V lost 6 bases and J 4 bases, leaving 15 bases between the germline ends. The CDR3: CASRVGTLGYGYTF. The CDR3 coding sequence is TGTGCCAGCAGAGTGGGGACTTTAGGCTATGGCTACACCTTC.